The 13 T cell receptor beta chains below were found in one sample sequenced in a study of blood T cell repertoires in COVID-19. Sequencing used immunoSEQ multiplex PCR; TCRdb keeps in-frame clones, though not all of them. This repertoire shows hundreds of thousands of clones, roughly 87% found once; its top ten account for around 9%. The sequenced sample consisted of PBMCs or T cells enriched from blood (not recorded which). These receptors were taken from a woman younger than 30 who had recovered from COVID-19.

This chain joins TRBV6-1 and TRBJ1-6; the match to TRBD1 covers 8 bases. The junction had 2 bases not matched to a gene; V was cut back by 1 base and J by 6 bases. This CDR3 spans 15 amino acids. The germline gives CDR1 MNHNS, CDR2 SASEGT. This CDR3 reads CASSEGTGFNSPLHF. The CDR3 DNA reads as TGTGCCAGCAGTGAAGGGACAGGGTTTAATTCACCCCTCCACTTT.

This sequence joins TRBV5-5 and TRBJ1-5; D is ambiguous. Germline CDR1 reads SGHKS; CDR2 reads YYEKEE (reference sequence). Trimming took off 4 bases at V and 0 bases at J, with 2 bases between the two ends. This CDR3 region has 12 residues. The DNA of the CDR3 is TGTGCCAGCAGCCGTAGCAATCAGCCCCAGCATTTT. It yields the protein CASSRSNQPQHF.

J is TRBJ1-4 and V is TRBV30; 8 bases are a match to TRBD1. Trimming cost V 6 bases and J 4 bases; bases outside gene matches: 7. Germline V CDR1 and CDR2: GTSNPN, SVGIG (reference sequence). The CDR3 runs 14 residues. CDR3: CACAWDRSNEKLFF. The CDR3 nucleotides are TGTGCCTGCGCTTGGGACAGGAGTAATGAAAAACTGTTTTTT.

The V gene is TRBV18, the J gene TRBJ1-1; TRBD1 aligns across 9 bases. Germline V gene lookup returns CDR1 KGHSH and CDR2 LQKENI. The CDR3 has 14 amino acids. V lost 7 bases and J lost 1; bases outside the gene matches: 4. The CDR3 bases are TGTGCCAGCTACACAGGGGGCCGGAACACTGAAGCTTTCTTT. Residues: CASYTGGRNTEAFF. The complete variable domain, with remaining parts taken from reference TRBV18 and TRBJ1-1, reads NAGVMQNPRHLVRRRGQEARLRCSPMKGHSHVYWYRQLPEEGLKFMVYLQKENIIDESGMPKERFSAEFPKEGPSILRIQQVVRGDSAAYFCASYTGGRNTEAFFGQGTRLTVV.

The J gene is TRBJ1-5, the V gene TRBV18; D not certain. This CDR3 comprises 13 residues. Germline CDR1 is KGHSH and CDR2 is LQKENI. Trimming shortened V by 2 bases and J by 4 bases, and 6 bases separated the two germline ends. The CDR3 region is CASSPGENQPQHF. The CDR3 DNA reads TGTGCCAGCTCACCAGGGGAGAATCAGCCCCAGCATTTT. Complete variable domain (other parts from reference TRBV18 and TRBJ1-5): NAGVMQNPRHLVRRRGQEARLRCSPMKGHSHVYWYRQLPEEGLKFMVYLQKENIIDESGMPKERFSAEFPKEGPSILRIQQVVRGDSAAYFCASSPGENQPQHFGDGTRLSIL.

The chain combines TRBV4-1 with TRBJ2-3; 16 bases are shared with TRBD2. The CDR3 length is 18 residues. Germline values: CDR1 MGHRA, CDR2 YSYEKL. V gave up 3 bases and J gave up 0 bases; unmatched junction bases: 3. In DNA, the CDR3 is TGCGCCAGCAGCCAGGGACTAGCGGGGGGGGTGAGCACAGATACGCAGTATTTT. Protein sequence: CASSQGLAGGVSTDTQYF.

The chain joins TRBV7-2 to TRBJ1-2; 7 positions agree with TRBD1. This CDR3 spans 19 amino acids. Germline V gene lookup returns CDR1 SGHTA and CDR2 FQGNSA. J was trimmed by 6 bases and V by 1 base; bases with no gene match: 20. Written as DNA, the CDR3 is TGTGCCAGCAGCTTAGTTTTTCTGGCAGACCGCAGGGGGGACGATGGCTACACCTTC. Translated: CASSLVFLADRRGDDGYTF.

This chain joins TRBV23-1 and TRBJ1-2; D is perhaps TRBD1 (5 bases). TRBV23-1 is identified as an open reading frame with a role that is uncertain. The CDR3 is 19 residues long. Trimming took off 2 bases at V and 5 bases at J, with 27 bases between the two ends. For the CDR3, the DNA is TGCGCCAGCAGTCAAGCCGGATATCCGGTGACAGAACTATTTTATGGCTACACCTTC. This codes for CASSQAGYPVTELFYGYTF.

The rearrangement joins TRBV21-1 to TRBJ1-2; TRBD1 was called by the table and not checked on the DNA. TRBV21-1 counts as a pseudogene. This CDR3 is 13 amino acids long. The CDR3 loop is CASSKAAVGGYTF. The CDR3 DNA sequence: TGTGCCAGCAGCAAAGCGGCAGTTGGTGGCTACACCTTC.

CDR3 region: CASSLEQGSNYGYTF. DNA for the CDR3: TGTGCCAGCAGCTTAGAACAGGGTTCAAACTATGGCTACACCTTC. The chain couples TRBV7-9 to TRBJ1-2, with D tentatively TRBD1 (6 bases). Germline V gene sequence: CDR1 SEHNR, CDR2 FQNEAQ (reference sequence). Trimming left V 1 base short and J 2 bases short, with 11 bases between. The CDR3 has 15 residues.

The chain links TRBV28 to TRBJ2-7, with 7 positions matching TRBD1. After removal of 6 bases from V and 2 bases from J, the junction contained 10 bases not matched to a gene. Germline values: CDR1 MDHEN, CDR2 SYDVKM. This CDR3 comprises 15 residues. The DNA of the CDR3 is TGTGCCAGCAGGAGAAACAGGGGTTTCCCCTACGAGCAGTACTTC. It specifies CASRRNRGFPYEQYF.

The V gene is TRBV13, the J gene TRBJ2-1, with 7 nucleotides matching TRBD1. The junction had 5 bases not matched to a gene; V was cut back by 6 bases and J by 3 bases. The germline gives CDR1 PRHDT, CDR2 FYEKMQ (reference sequence). The CDR3 spans 14 residues. The CDR3 DNA reads as TGTGCCAGCAGATCGACAGGGTACTACAATGAGCAGTTCTTC. This encodes CASRSTGYYNEQFF.

The CDR3 region has the DNA TGTGCCAGCAAATGGGGGGGGCCGAACACCGGGGAGCTGTTTTTT. Its protein is CASKWGGPNTGELFF. This chain connects TRBV7-2 to TRBJ2-2; D is possibly TRBD2 (7 bases). The CDR3 is 15 amino acids. V was shortened by 7 bases and J by 0 bases, with 12 bases between the two germline ends. Germline-derived CDR1 and CDR2 are SGHTA and FQGNSA.